Listed below are T cell receptor beta chains from one sample, sequenced in a study of Ad26.COV2.S vaccination and SARS-CoV-2 variants. The assay was immunoSEQ multiplex PCR, and TCRdb's table has in-frame clones only and misses some. The profile shows approximately 410,000 clones, roughly 90% of them singletons. Sequencing was performed on peripheral blood, taken in a trial of Ad26.COV2.S vaccine versus placebo. The receptors derive from a person between 18 and 65 years old who received the Ad26.COV2.S COVID-19 vaccine or a placebo. Both conserved end residues are part of each CDR3. Each record gives: J gene, D gene, V gene, clone size, CDR3 protein, CDR3 DNA. D genes are given only for firm matches. Expanded clones are given a class, and other clones once, few, many or no size at all.

j_gene: TRBJ1-5
d_gene: -
v_gene: TRBV19
abundance: few
CDR3aa: CASTDSSNQPQHF
CDR3nt: TGTGCCAGTACCGACTCGAGCAATCAGCCCCAGCATTTT

j_gene: TRBJ1-3
d_gene: -
v_gene: TRBV13
abundance: -
CDR3aa: CASSSQGAYSGNTIYF
CDR3nt: TGTGCCAGCAGCTCCCAGGGCGCCTACTCTGGAAACACCATATATTTT

j_gene: TRBJ2-1
d_gene: TRBD2
v_gene: TRBV10-2
abundance: -
CDR3aa: CASSPGWRGGGRSYNEQFF
CDR3nt: TGCGCCAGCTCCCCCGGTTGGCGGGGGGGCGGCAGGTCCTACAATGAGCAGTTCTTC

j_gene: TRBJ1-2
d_gene: -
v_gene: TRBV3-1/TRBV3-2
abundance: -
CDR3aa: CASSEYRNPYGYTF
CDR3nt: TGTGCCAGCAGCGAGTACAGGAACCCCTATGGCTACACCTTC

j_gene: TRBJ2-1
d_gene: TRBD1
v_gene: TRBV6-4
abundance: -
CDR3aa: CASSAGTGDYNEQFF
CDR3nt: TGTGCCAGCAGTGCCGGGACAGGGGACTACAATGAGCAGTTCTTC

j_gene: TRBJ2-5
d_gene: TRBD2
v_gene: TRBV6-1
abundance: -
CDR3aa: CASSELRGGRGQETQYF
CDR3nt: TGTGCCAGCAGTGAACTCCGCGGCGGGAGAGGTCAAGAGACCCAGTACTTC

j_gene: TRBJ2-7
d_gene: -
v_gene: TRBV27
abundance: -
CDR3aa: CASSLAGATYEQYF
CDR3nt: TGTGCCAGCAGTCTTGCCGGGGCGACCTACGAGCAGTACTTC

j_gene: TRBJ1-2
d_gene: -
v_gene: TRBV2
abundance: -
CDR3aa: CASSDRLYGYTF
CDR3nt: TGTGCCAGCAGTGACAGGTTATATGGCTACACCTTC

j_gene: TRBJ2-7
d_gene: -
v_gene: TRBV30
abundance: -
CDR3aa: CAWSDSLEQYF
CDR3nt: TGTGCCTGGAGTGACAGTCTCGAGCAGTACTTC

j_gene: TRBJ2-2
d_gene: TRBD1
v_gene: TRBV28
abundance: few
CDR3aa: CAIDRVGTGELFF
CDR3nt: TGTGCCATAGACAGGGTTGGCACCGGGGAGCTGTTTTTT

j_gene: TRBJ2-1
d_gene: TRBD1
v_gene: TRBV27
abundance: once
CDR3aa: CASSPLIGTDGDEQFF
CDR3nt: TGTGCCAGCAGTCCACTTATCGGGACAGATGGCGATGAGCAGTTCTTC

j_gene: TRBJ2-3
d_gene: -
v_gene: TRBV19
abundance: -
CDR3aa: CASRLRGELADTQYF
CDR3nt: TGTGCCAGTAGACTCAGGGGTGAGTTGGCAGATACGCAGTATTTT

j_gene: TRBJ2-7
d_gene: -
v_gene: TRBV4-3
abundance: few
CDR3aa: CASSQPDGSYEQYF
CDR3nt: TGCGCCAGCAGCCAACCGGACGGTTCCTACGAGCAGTACTTC

j_gene: TRBJ2-7
d_gene: -
v_gene: TRBV6-1
abundance: -
CDR3aa: CASSGGAYEQYF
CDR3nt: TGTGCCAGCAGTGGGGGAGCCTACGAGCAGTACTTC

j_gene: TRBJ2-3
d_gene: -
v_gene: TRBV9
abundance: -
CDR3aa: CASSVASSEGYTDTQYF
CDR3nt: TGTGCCAGCAGCGTAGCCAGCTCGGAGGGGTATACAGATACGCAGTATTTT

j_gene: TRBJ1-1
d_gene: -
v_gene: TRBV6-2/TRBV6-3
abundance: -
CDR3aa: CASSYGPGYSTEAFF
CDR3nt: TGTGCCAGCAGTTACGGACCGGGGTATAGCACTGAAGCTTTCTTT

j_gene: TRBJ2-1
d_gene: TRBD1
v_gene: TRBV6-1
abundance: once
CDR3aa: CASSEDRGREQFF
CDR3nt: TGTGCCAGCAGTGAAGACAGGGGAAGAGAGCAGTTCTTC

j_gene: TRBJ2-7
d_gene: -
v_gene: TRBV28
abundance: -
CDR3aa: CASSSVRHEQYF
CDR3nt: TGTGCCAGCAGTTCCGTCCGGCACGAGCAGTACTTC

j_gene: TRBJ1-1
d_gene: -
v_gene: TRBV7-9
abundance: -
CDR3aa: CAGLEENTEAFF
CDR3nt: TGTGCCGGGCTGGAGGAGAACACTGAAGCTTTCTTT

j_gene: TRBJ2-3
d_gene: -
v_gene: TRBV28
abundance: -
CDR3aa: CASSLDAGDTQYF
CDR3nt: TGTGCCAGCAGTTTAGACGCGGGGGATACGCAGTATTTT

j_gene: TRBJ1-2
d_gene: -
v_gene: TRBV30
abundance: -
CDR3aa: CAWGPGRTNYGYTF
CDR3nt: TGTGCCTGGGGACCTGGACGTACTAACTATGGCTACACCTTC

j_gene: TRBJ1-5
d_gene: -
v_gene: TRBV6-2/TRBV6-3
abundance: -
CDR3aa: CASSSLGSPFVDQPQHF
CDR3nt: TGTGCCAGCAGTTCCCTGGGTTCTCCTTTTGTTGATCAGCCCCAGCATTTT

j_gene: TRBJ1-1
d_gene: TRBD1
v_gene: TRBV6-2/TRBV6-3
abundance: -
CDR3aa: CASSYEVGTGRTEAFF
CDR3nt: TGTGCCAGCAGTTACGAGGTAGGGACAGGGCGGACTGAAGCTTTCTTT

j_gene: TRBJ1-2
d_gene: -
v_gene: TRBV7-9
abundance: -
CDR3aa: CASSLLAGGSYGYTF
CDR3nt: TGTGCCAGCAGCCTCCTGGCCGGGGGCAGCTATGGCTACACCTTC

j_gene: TRBJ2-7
d_gene: TRBD2
v_gene: TRBV13
abundance: -
CDR3aa: CASSSRWGGVVSYEQYF
CDR3nt: TGTGCCAGCAGCTCCCGCTGGGGGGGGGTGGTTTCCTACGAGCAGTACTTC

j_gene: TRBJ1-1
d_gene: -
v_gene: TRBV19
abundance: -
CDR3aa: CASSIAAGRAEAFF
CDR3nt: TGTGCCAGTAGTATAGCGGCAGGGAGAGCTGAAGCTTTCTTT

j_gene: TRBJ2-3
d_gene: -
v_gene: TRBV28
abundance: -
CDR3aa: CASSLQAAGFSGTDTQYF
CDR3nt: TGTGCCAGCAGTTTACAGGCGGCGGGGTTCAGCGGCACAGATACGCAGTATTTT

j_gene: TRBJ2-1
d_gene: -
v_gene: TRBV15
abundance: -
CDR3aa: CATSRGSEQFF
CDR3nt: TGTGCCACCAGCAGAGGGTCTGAGCAGTTCTTC

j_gene: TRBJ2-7
d_gene: -
v_gene: TRBV27
abundance: -
CDR3aa: CASSSGLTYEQYF
CDR3nt: TGTGCCAGCAGTTCCGGACTAACCTACGAGCAGTACTTC

j_gene: TRBJ1-5
d_gene: -
v_gene: TRBV7-8
abundance: few
CDR3aa: CASSLGGVGVQPQHF
CDR3nt: TGTGCCAGCAGCTTAGGGGGGGTAGGAGTTCAGCCCCAGCATTTT

j_gene: TRBJ1-3
d_gene: TRBD1
v_gene: TRBV13
abundance: -
CDR3aa: CASSDGQGRSGNTIYF
CDR3nt: TGTGCCAGCAGCGACGGACAGGGGCGCTCTGGAAACACCATATATTTT

j_gene: TRBJ1-5
d_gene: -
v_gene: TRBV7-2
abundance: -
CDR3aa: CASSPPDAGSGQPQHF
CDR3nt: TGTGCCAGCAGCCCCCCGGACGCAGGGAGTGGTCAGCCCCAGCATTTT

j_gene: TRBJ1-1
d_gene: -
v_gene: TRBV6-2/TRBV6-3
abundance: -
CDR3aa: CASSSGTKRDLVNTEAFF
CDR3nt: TGTGCCAGCAGTTCGGGGACAAAAAGGGATTTAGTGAACACTGAAGCTTTCTTT

j_gene: TRBJ2-6
d_gene: -
v_gene: TRBV19
abundance: -
CDR3aa: CASIGEVAPSGANVLTF
CDR3nt: TGTGCCAGTATCGGGGAGGTCGCTCCCTCTGGGGCCAACGTCCTGACTTTC

j_gene: TRBJ2-5
d_gene: TRBD2
v_gene: TRBV2
abundance: -
CDR3aa: CASRLRGGQETQYF
CDR3nt: TGTGCCAGCAGGTTGCGGGGGGGCCAAGAGACCCAGTACTTC

j_gene: TRBJ1-5
d_gene: -
v_gene: TRBV7-9
abundance: -
CDR3aa: CASSRGGERDQPQHF
CDR3nt: TGTGCCAGCAGCCGGGGCGGGGAGCGAGATCAGCCCCAGCATTTT

j_gene: TRBJ2-7
d_gene: TRBD1
v_gene: TRBV7-2
abundance: -
CDR3aa: CASSPLGQGRLYEQYF
CDR3nt: TGTGCCAGCAGCCCCTTGGGACAGGGTAGGCTCTACGAGCAGTACTTC

j_gene: TRBJ2-1
d_gene: -
v_gene: TRBV28
abundance: -
CDR3aa: CASSEGLAYNEQFF
CDR3nt: TGTGCCAGCAGTGAAGGGCTCGCCTACAATGAGCAGTTCTTC

j_gene: TRBJ2-7
d_gene: -
v_gene: TRBV19
abundance: -
CDR3aa: CASNPTGAWGSYEQYF
CDR3nt: TGTGCCAGTAATCCAACAGGAGCCTGGGGCTCCTACGAGCAGTACTTC

j_gene: TRBJ2-3
d_gene: -
v_gene: TRBV5-6
abundance: -
CDR3aa: CASSYSGGGAGDTQYF
CDR3nt: TGTGCCAGCAGCTACTCCGGAGGGGGCGCGGGGGATACGCAGTATTTT

j_gene: TRBJ1-4
d_gene: -
v_gene: TRBV3-1/TRBV3-2
abundance: once
CDR3aa: CASSQRQGLGEKLFF
CDR3nt: TGTGCCAGCAGCCAAAGGCAGGGGCTGGGTGAAAAACTGTTTTTT

j_gene: TRBJ2-3
d_gene: -
v_gene: TRBV6-2/TRBV6-3
abundance: -
CDR3aa: CASSRKVLPPQDTQYF
CDR3nt: TGTGCCAGCAGTCGCAAGGTTTTACCTCCGCAGGATACGCAGTATTTT

j_gene: TRBJ2-7
d_gene: -
v_gene: TRBV12-3/TRBV12-4
abundance: -
CDR3aa: CASSYRSYEQYF
CDR3nt: TGTGCCAGCAGTTACCGATCCTACGAGCAGTACTTC

j_gene: TRBJ2-5
d_gene: -
v_gene: TRBV19
abundance: -
CDR3aa: CASIEGNQETQYF
CDR3nt: TGTGCCAGTATAGAGGGAAACCAAGAGACCCAGTACTTC

j_gene: TRBJ2-2
d_gene: -
v_gene: TRBV10-3
abundance: -
CDR3aa: CAISDEGVGTGELFF
CDR3nt: TGTGCCATCAGTGACGAGGGGGTAGGCACCGGGGAGCTGTTTTTT

j_gene: TRBJ1-5
d_gene: -
v_gene: TRBV19
abundance: -
CDR3aa: CASSRTVVDQPQHF
CDR3nt: TGTGCCAGTAGTAGGACAGTGGTCGATCAGCCCCAGCATTTT

j_gene: TRBJ2-7
d_gene: -
v_gene: TRBV11-1
abundance: -
CDR3aa: CASSSDNYEQYF
CDR3nt: TGTGCCAGCAGCTCGGACAACTACGAGCAGTACTTC

j_gene: TRBJ2-3
d_gene: -
v_gene: TRBV27
abundance: -
CDR3aa: CASSLQDPSTDTQYF
CDR3nt: TGTGCCAGCAGTTTACAGGACCCCAGCACAGATACGCAGTATTTT

j_gene: TRBJ2-5
d_gene: TRBD2
v_gene: TRBV6-6
abundance: -
CDR3aa: CASSYGSAGGQETQYF
CDR3nt: TGTGCCAGCAGTTACGGCTCGGCGGGGGGCCAAGAGACCCAGTACTTC

j_gene: TRBJ1-6
d_gene: -
v_gene: TRBV23-1
abundance: -
CDR3aa: CASRPHYGSDNSPLHF
CDR3nt: TGCGCCAGCAGGCCACACTATGGATCAGATAATTCACCCCTCCACTTT

j_gene: TRBJ1-5
d_gene: -
v_gene: TRBV7-8
abundance: once
CDR3aa: CASSLDRNQPQHF
CDR3nt: TGTGCCAGCAGCCTCGACAGGAATCAGCCCCAGCATTTT

j_gene: TRBJ2-1
d_gene: TRBD1
v_gene: TRBV30
abundance: -
CDR3aa: CAWTRATGGAYHEQFF
CDR3nt: TGTGCCTGGACCAGAGCTACAGGGGGCGCATACCATGAGCAGTTCTTC

j_gene: TRBJ1-2
d_gene: -
v_gene: TRBV11-2
abundance: -
CDR3aa: CASSLPPADYGYTF
CDR3nt: TGTGCCAGCAGCTTACCCCCGGCAGACTATGGCTACACCTTC

j_gene: TRBJ2-2
d_gene: -
v_gene: TRBV7-6
abundance: -
CDR3aa: CASSLEGNTGELFF
CDR3nt: TGTGCCAGCAGCTTAGAAGGGAATACCGGGGAGCTGTTTTTT

j_gene: TRBJ2-5
d_gene: TRBD1
v_gene: TRBV4-3
abundance: -
CDR3aa: CASSQERITGGWETQYF
CDR3nt: TGCGCCAGCAGCCAAGAAAGGATTACAGGGGGCTGGGAGACCCAGTACTTC

j_gene: TRBJ2-2
d_gene: TRBD1
v_gene: TRBV11-1
abundance: -
CDR3aa: CASRPDRGPNGELFF
CDR3nt: TGTGCCAGCAGACCGGACAGGGGGCCTAACGGGGAGCTGTTTTTT

j_gene: TRBJ2-1
d_gene: TRBD1
v_gene: TRBV2
abundance: -
CDR3aa: CASSIRQGGVNEQFF
CDR3nt: TGTGCCAGCAGCATACGACAGGGTGGGGTGAATGAGCAGTTCTTC

j_gene: TRBJ1-2
d_gene: -
v_gene: TRBV3-1/TRBV3-2
abundance: -
CDR3aa: CASSQFVGDGYGYTF
CDR3nt: TGTGCCAGCAGCCAATTCGTCGGCGACGGCTATGGCTACACCTTC

j_gene: TRBJ2-2
d_gene: TRBD1
v_gene: TRBV10-3
abundance: -
CDR3aa: CAISSGTGYTGELFF
CDR3nt: TGTGCCATCAGTTCCGGGACAGGGTACACCGGGGAGCTGTTTTTT